The 29 T cell receptor beta chains below were found in one sample sequenced in a study of neurological immune-mediated disorders. Noted time point: longitudinal time-point 2. TCRdb analysed the 5' RACE reads with MiXCR anew, one entry per CDR3 protein. This sample yields over 75,000 distinct CDR3 sequences, of which almost 6% are seen a single time; approximately 7.9% belongs to the top ten. The sequenced sample was PBMCs. The receptors here all came from a woman in her fifties or sixties with multiple sclerosis.

At least ten counts were recorded for this clonotype. The gene calls are TRBV12-3 or TRBV12-4 and TRBJ2-7; D gene ambiguous. Trimming removed 2 bases from V and 6 bases from J, with 8 bases in between. The CDR3 spans 12 residues. DNA of the CDR3: TGTGCCAGCAGTTTACTTCGGCGCGAGCAGTACTTC. It is translated as CASSLLRREQYF.

This clonotype has a count of ten or more. A read error may explain this, as a much larger clone is one base away. This sequence joins TRBV25-1 and TRBJ1-2; D gene uncertain. Germline CDR1 is MGHDK and CDR2 is SYGVNS. The CDR3 consists of 11 residues. CDR3 DNA: TGTGCCAACAGTGTCAGTGGCGGCTACACCTTC. This codes for CANSVSGGYTF.

This chain links TRBV6-4 with TRBJ2-1, with 9 bases aligning to TRBD1. Germline-derived CDR1 and CDR2 are MRHNA and SNTAGT. The CDR3 runs to 14 residues. Unmatched junction bases numbered 0, after V lost 2 bases and J lost 4 bases. The CDR3 nucleotides read TGTGCCAGCAGTGACGGGACAGGGTACAATGAGCAGTTCTTC. Its translation is CASSDGTGYNEQFF.

Many counts were recorded for this clonotype. This chain joins TRBV9 and TRBJ2-5; the D gene is possibly TRBD1 (5 bases). CDR3 length: 14 amino acids. Germline CDR1 SGDLS, CDR2 YYNGEE. Trimming cost V 5 bases and J 5 bases, with 16 bases left between them. CDR3 in amino acids: CASSGPGFRETQYF. The DNA of the CDR3 is TGTGCCAGCAGTGGCCCAGGGTTCCGGGAGACCCAGTACTTC.

The chain links TRBV18 to TRBJ1-1, with 7 bases aligning to TRBD1. V shed 3 bases and J 8 bases; nucleotides not matched to a gene: 6. The CDR3 extends over 13 amino acids. The V gene's germline CDR1 is KGHSH and CDR2 LQKENI. The CDR3 is CASSPRQGEEAFF. CDR3 in DNA: TGTGCCAGCTCACCCCGACAGGGAGAGGAAGCTTTCTTT.

This clonotype occurred many times. V and J are TRBV5-1 and TRBJ2-1; 8 positions match TRBD1. Per the germline V gene, CDR1 is SGHRS and CDR2 is YFSETQ. The trim removed 0 bases at V and 8 bases at J, leaving 4 bases unmatched. The CDR3 extends over 14 amino acids. CDR3 bases: TGCGCCAGCAGCTTGGCGGGACAGGAACATGAGCAGTTCTTC. It codes for CASSLAGQEHEQFF.

This clonotype was detected ten times or more. The rearrangement joins TRBV11-2 to TRBJ2-1; TRBD2 aligns across 9 bases. The V and J ends lost 5 bases and 12 bases, in that order; junction bases with no gene match: 17. CDR1 SGHAT and CDR2 FQNNGV come from the germline V gene. CDR3 size: 16 residues. The CDR3: CASSPLNLRGGPGQFF. The CDR3 DNA sequence: TGTGCCAGCAGCCCGCTCAATTTGCGGGGGGGCCCGGGGCAGTTCTTC.

V usage is TRBV10-1 and J usage is TRBJ2-1; the match to TRBD1 covers 9 bases. Germline V gene sequence: CDR1 WNHNN, CDR2 SYGVQD (reference sequence). This CDR3 region has 16 residues. Trimming at V came to 0 bases and at J to 2 bases, leaving 2 bases not matched to a gene. This CDR3 reads CASSESDRGPYNEQFF. CDR3 DNA: TGCGCCAGCAGTGAGTCGGACAGGGGCCCCTACAATGAGCAGTTCTTC.

This clonotype has ten or more counts. This chain connects TRBV7-8 to TRBJ1-5; 7 bases agree with TRBD1. V lost 3 bases to trimming and J lost 6 bases; unmatched junction nucleotides: 5. The CDR3 totals 14 residues. Germline CDR1 and CDR2: SGHVS and FQNEAQ. The CDR3 bases are TGTGCCAGCAGCTTTGGACAGGAGAGTCAGCCCCAGCATTTT. This codes for CASSFGQESQPQHF.

This chain links TRBV3-1 with TRBJ2-3, with D unclear. V lost 0 bases and J lost 4, with 8 bases in between. The length of the CDR3 is 14 residues. Germline loops: CDR1 LGHDT, CDR2 YNNKEL (reference sequence). CDR3 region: CASSQDYRADTQYF. The CDR3 DNA sequence: TGTGCCAGCAGCCAAGATTACCGGGCAGATACGCAGTATTTT.

This clonotype was found many times. The rearrangement links TRBV7-6 to TRBJ1-1, with 7 bases that match TRBD1. CDR1 is SGHVS and CDR2 is FNYEAQ in the germline V gene. The length of the CDR3 is 14 residues. Trimming cost V 1 base and J 4 bases; bases outside gene matches: 3. In DNA form, the CDR3 reads TGTGCCAGCAGCTTAGAAGGGGGCTCCACTGAAGCTTTCTTT. As protein: CASSLEGGSTEAFF.

This clonotype showed up just a few times. The gene calls are TRBV18 and TRBJ1-1, with D unclear. This CDR3 has 13 residues. Per germline, CDR1 KGHSH and CDR2 LQKENI. The ends were cut back, 6 bases at V and 2 bases at J, with 10 bases in the middle. The CDR3 region has the DNA TGTGCCAGCTCGCAACAGATAAACACTGAAGCTTTCTTT. It translates to CASSQQINTEAFF.

This clonotype came up many times. The chain carries TRBV12-3 or TRBV12-4 and TRBJ1-2; unclear D gene. The CDR3 spans 14 residues. With 3 bases removed from V and 7 bases from J, the gap between germline ends came to 15 bases. CDR3 DNA: TGTGCCAGCAGTTTCAGGCTCCAGGACGGTGGCTACACCTTC. Amino acid sequence: CASSFRLQDGGYTF.

This clonotype was recorded many times. This chain joins TRBV6-5 and TRBJ2-5; no definite D call. V lost 0 bases and J lost 1, with 9 bases in between. The CDR3 contains 15 residues. Per germline, CDR1 MNHEY and CDR2 SVGAGI. DNA of the CDR3: TGTGCCAGCAGTTACTCGGAGCCTCTCCAAGAGACCCAGTACTTC. Translation: CASSYSEPLQETQYF.

In its sample, this clonotype was seen many times. This chain links TRBV6-5 with TRBJ1-3, with 7 bases lining up with TRBD1. Germline CDR1 MNHEY, CDR2 SVGAGI. V lost 4 bases to trimming and J lost 7 bases; unmatched junction nucleotides: 1. This CDR3 is built from 12 residues. The CDR3 sequence is CASSSGGNTIYF. DNA for the CDR3: TGTGCCAGCAGTTCAGGGGGGAACACCATATATTTT.

The sample holds many counts of this clonotype. This sequence joins TRBV15 and TRBJ1-5; 8 nucleotides match TRBD1. CDR1 LNHNV and CDR2 YYDKDF come from the germline V gene (reference sequence). The J segment lost 7 bases and the V segment lost 0 bases, leaving 11 bases of the junction unmatched. This CDR3 contains 17 residues. CDR3 in amino acids: CATSRDRLPRGRQPQHF. CDR3 nucleotides: TGTGCCACCAGCAGAGATAGGTTACCCAGGGGGCGGCAGCCCCAGCATTTT.

The chain combines TRBV28 with TRBJ2-5; the match to TRBD1 covers 7 bases. The germline gives CDR1 MDHEN, CDR2 SYDVKM. After removal of 4 bases from V and 4 bases from J, the junction contained 6 bases not matched to a gene. The CDR3 sequence is 14 residues long. The CDR3 sequence: CASSSLTGPETQYF. The DNA for the CDR3 is TGTGCCAGCAGTTCGTTGACAGGGCCAGAGACCCAGTACTTC.

This clonotype was seen at least ten times. This chain links TRBV18 with TRBJ2-7; 11 bases are shared with TRBD2. The CDR3 has 15 amino acids. CDR1 is KGHSH, CDR2 LQKENI, per germline. The V segment lost 5 bases and the J segment 4 bases; nucleotides outside the gene matches: 7. CDR3 in amino acids: CASSEGLADSYEQYF. The CDR3 DNA reads TGTGCCAGCTCAGAGGGACTAGCGGATTCTTACGAGCAGTACTTC.

This clonotype was seen at least ten times. The rearrangement links TRBV7-9 to TRBJ1-4; D remains unclear. CDR3 size: 15 residues. V lost 0 bases, J lost 5 bases, and 10 bases lay in between. CDR1 and CDR2 from the germline V gene are SEHNR and FQNEAQ (reference sequence). The CDR3 spells CASSLAAGPNEKLFF. DNA of the CDR3: TGTGCCAGCAGCTTAGCGGCAGGTCCGAATGAAAAACTGTTTTTT.

This clonotype was observed at least ten times. This rearrangement joins TRBV5-8 to TRBJ2-3; the D gene is possibly TRBD2 (6 bases). Germline-derived CDR1 and CDR2 are SGHTS and YDEGEE. V dropped 7 bases and J dropped 2 bases, with 20 bases sitting between them. The CDR3 has 16 amino acids. The CDR3 here is CASYAQPGLLTDTQYF. CDR3 DNA: TGTGCCAGCTACGCCCAACCGGGACTTCTCACAGATACGCAGTATTTT.

This clonotype was recorded at least ten times. This sequence joins TRBV7-9 and TRBJ2-7; 7 bases are shared with TRBD1. The junction had 15 bases not matched to a gene; V was cut back by 5 bases and J by 5 bases. The germline V gene encodes CDR1 SEHNR and CDR2 FQNEAQ (reference sequence). The CDR3 runs to 16 residues. Here the CDR3 DNA reads TGTGCCAGCAGCGCTACGATCCGACAGGGTAGCCACGAGCAGTACTTC. It encodes CASSATIRQGSHEQYF.

This clonotype was recorded many times. The J gene is TRBJ1-2, the V gene TRBV7-8; D not certain. The CDR3 contains 15 residues. The germline CDR1 and CDR2 sequences are SGHVS and FQNEAQ. The ends were cut back, 5 bases at V and 0 bases at J, with 13 bases in the middle. CDR3 nucleotides: TGTGCCAGCAGCAAACAAGGACCCACTAACTATGGCTACACCTTC. This codes for CASSKQGPTNYGYTF.

This clonotype was seen at least ten times. The gene calls are TRBV5-5 and TRBJ1-2; tentative D call: TRBD1 (6 bases). Germline CDR1 and CDR2: SGHKS and YYEKEE (reference sequence). V was clipped by 9 bases and J by 0 bases, with 12 bases between them. CDR3 length equals 13 residues. CDR3 in amino acids: CATSEGANYGYTF. In nucleotides, the CDR3 is TGTGCCACCAGTGAGGGGGCTAACTATGGCTACACCTTC.

This clonotype was seen ten or more times. The chain carries TRBV4-2 and TRBJ2-5; D not certain. Deletions cut 0 bases from V and 2 bases from J, with 7 bases between. From germline, CDR1 is LGHNA and CDR2 YNFKEQ. This CDR3 is 14 amino acids long. The CDR3, as DNA: TGTGCCAGCAGCCAAGATCTCGAGCAAGAGACCCAGTACTTC. Residues: CASSQDLEQETQYF.

A remark on this clonotype: Given a much more abundant clone one base away, this may be a read error. This chain links TRBV18 with TRBJ1-3, with D tentatively TRBD1 (6 bases). Per the germline V gene, CDR1 is KGHSH and CDR2 is LQKENI. The CDR3 sequence is 14 residues long. CDR3 protein: CTSSERGRGNTIYF. The CDR3, as DNA: TGTACCAGCTCAGAGCGGGGGCGAGGAAACACCATATATTTT. The complete variable domain, with remaining parts taken from reference TRBV18 and TRBJ1-3, reads NAGVMQNPRHLVRRRGQEARLRCSPMKGHSHVYWYRQLPEEGLKFMVYLQKENIIDESGMPKERFSAEFPKEGPSILRIQQVVRGDSAAYFCTSSERGRGNTIYFGEGSWLTVV.

The chain carries TRBV5-1 and TRBJ2-7; D unresolved. The ends were cut back, 7 bases at V and 2 bases at J, with 10 bases in the middle. The CDR3 is 12 residues long. Germline V lookup: CDR1 SGHRS, CDR2 YFSETQ. The CDR3 DNA reads TGCGCCAGCGGATTAAGCGCCTACGAGCAGTACTTC. Protein: CASGLSAYEQYF.

This clonotype was counted ten times or more. This rearrangement joins TRBV5-6 to TRBJ2-7; TRBD1 is a possible D gene (6 bases). The CDR3 runs 14 residues. V lost 4 bases to trimming and J lost 3 bases, with 14 bases between them. CDR1 and CDR2 (germline): SGHDT, YYEEEE. As DNA, the CDR3 is TGTGCCAGCAGCCAGACAGGTCTCCTCTACGAGCAGTACTTC. This gives the protein CASSQTGLLYEQYF. The complete variable domain, with remaining parts taken from reference TRBV5-6 and TRBJ2-7, reads DAGVTQSPTHLIKTRGQQVTLRCSPKSGHDTVSWYQQALGQGPQFIFQYYEEEERQRGNFPDRFSGHQFPNYSSELNVNALLLGDSALYLCASSQTGLLYEQYFGPGTRLTVT.

This clonotype was seen many times. The chain uses TRBV5-1 and TRBJ2-3, with D possibly being TRBD2 (6 bases). This CDR3 has 14 residues. With 3 bases removed from V and 1 base from J, the gap between germline ends came to 9 bases. Per germline, CDR1 SGHRS and CDR2 YFSETQ. The CDR3 bases are TGCGCCAGCAGCTGGGAGGCTCGCACAGATACGCAGTATTTT. Its translation: CASSWEARTDTQYF.

This clonotype was picked up many times. This rearrangement joins TRBV7-2 to TRBJ2-1; D is uncertain. Germline V CDR1 and CDR2: SGHTA, FQGNSA. V was pared by 1 base and J by 0 bases, with 10 bases between. The CDR3 contains 16 residues. CDR3 sequence (DNA): TGTGCCAGCAGCTTAGAGGGCGCCTTCTCCTACAATGAGCAGTTCTTC. Residues: CASSLEGAFSYNEQFF.